The present T cell receptor beta chain was sequenced within a study of blood T cell repertoires in COVID-19. At the level of the study: Both acute and convalescent COVID-19 samples were obtained from the United States, Italy and Spain. Nucleic acid was either cDNA or gDNA, and it came from T cells, B-cell-depleted T cells, or PBMCs.

Authors' data handling: Reference gene primer amplification gave nucleated cell count estimates. Here immunoSEQ multiplex PCR was the method, and the copy in TCRdb shows in-frame clones only, minus some. From that table come the V and J calls and clone size; the DNA was used to work out D and trimming. The sample has 270,000 or so clones; just under 90% are singletons. The CDR3 contains 15 residues. V trimming: 6 bases; J trimming: 0 bases; junction bases outside the gene matches: 4. Germline V lookup: CDR1 MNHEY, CDR2 SVGAGI. Material: peripheral blood. The chain recombines TRBV6-5 with TRBJ2-1, with TRBD2 matching over 8 bases. This clonotype was sampled from a woman aged 25 to 39 with COVID-19, enrolled during active disease. The CDR3 is CASSTGGGSYNEQFF. In DNA, the CDR3 is TGTGCCAGCAGCACGGGGGGGGGCTCCTACAATGAGCAGTTCTTC.